What follows are 30 T cell receptor beta chains derived from one specimen sequenced in a study of blood T cell repertoires in COVID-19. Measured with immunoSEQ multiplex PCR; TCRdb has only the in-frame clones, and not every one. The sample yields 95,000 to 120,000 clones, about 88% seen once. The sample was peripheral blood. The receptors derive from a woman aged 70-85 years who had recovered from COVID-19.

The chain employs TRBV11-3 and TRBJ2-1; TRBD2 matches 8 bases. Germline V gives CDR1 SGHNT, CDR2 YENEEA. The CDR3 runs 15 residues. Trimming removed 4 bases from V and 8 bases from J; junction bases left unmatched: 10. The CDR3 loop reads CASSSTGGPGDEQFF. CDR3 DNA sequence: TGTGCCAGCAGCTCTACGGGGGGGCCGGGGGATGAGCAGTTCTTC.

V gene TRBV7-2 combines with J gene TRBJ2-3, with 8 bases fitting TRBD2. The CDR3 spans 14 residues. Germline V gene sequence: CDR1 SGHTA, CDR2 FQGNSA. Germline trimming cut 1 base from V and 4 bases from J; bases unmatched to any gene: 1. CDR3 sequence: CASSLGGGSDTQYF. The CDR3 DNA reads TGTGCCAGCAGCTTAGGCGGGGGGTCAGATACGCAGTATTTT.

The genes are TRBV7-8 and TRBJ2-5; 8 nucleotides align to TRBD1. V gave up 5 bases and J gave up 5 bases; unmatched junction bases: 7. Germline assignment: CDR1 SGHVS and CDR2 FQNEAQ. The CDR3 loop spans 14 amino acids. CDR3 region: CASSIRTGFETQYF. Here the CDR3 DNA reads TGTGCCAGCAGCATAAGGACAGGGTTCGAGACCCAGTACTTC. The whole variable domain, remainder taken from reference TRBV7-8 and TRBJ2-5, is GAGVSQSPRYKVAKRGQDVALRCDPISGHVSLFWYQQALGQGPEFLTYFQNEAQLDKSGLPSDRFFAERPEGSVSTLKIQRTQQEDSAVYLCASSIRTGFETQYFGPGTRLLVL.

The chain combines TRBV10-1 with TRBJ2-7, with 14 bases aligning to TRBD2. J was trimmed by 3 bases and V by 7 bases; bases with no gene match: 5. The CDR3 sequence is 15 residues long. Germline CDR1 reads WNHNN; CDR2 reads SYGVQD (reference sequence). The CDR3 loop reads CASKGGLAGDYEQYF. CDR3 sequence (DNA): TGCGCCAGCAAGGGGGGACTAGCGGGGGACTACGAGCAGTACTTC.

Here the CDR3 DNA reads TGTGCCTGGAGTCGGGTAGCGGGAGGCGCGGATACGCAGTATTTT. As protein: CAWSRVAGGADTQYF. This chain joins TRBV30 and TRBJ2-3; 10 bases are shared with TRBD2. J gave up 6 bases and V 2 bases, and 8 bases lay outside the gene matches. In germline, CDR1 is GTSNPN, CDR2 SVGIG (reference sequence). This CDR3 has 15 amino acids.

The chain couples TRBV24-1 to TRBJ1-2; D is uncertain. Germline V CDR1 and CDR2: KGHDR, SFDVKD. The CDR3 has 13 amino acids. The V end lost 5 bases, the J end lost 1 base, and 7 bases lay between the germline ends. The CDR3 DNA sequence: TGTGCCACCAGTGCCCCCCTTAACTATGGCTACACCTTC. Protein sequence: CATSAPLNYGYTF.

This chain uses TRBV7-7 with TRBJ2-1; 13 bases map to TRBD2. This CDR3 comprises 14 residues. Germline lookup yields CDR1 SSHAT and CDR2 FNYEAQ (reference sequence). With V trimmed by 6 bases and J by 9 bases, 5 bases remained unmatched. CDR3 loop: CASSTGLAGSEQFF. The CDR3 DNA reads as TGTGCCAGCAGTACGGGACTAGCGGGAAGTGAGCAGTTCTTC.

The chain links TRBV2 to TRBJ2-1, with D unresolved. V gave up 1 base and J gave up 7 bases, with 5 bases separating them. The germline gives CDR1 SNHLY, CDR2 FYNNEI. The CDR3 covers 12 residues. This chain's CDR3 is CASSEDSNEQFF. CDR3 DNA: TGTGCCAGCAGTGAAGACAGTAATGAGCAGTTCTTC.

The genes are TRBV5-4 and TRBJ2-3, with D possibly TRBD1 on 6 matching bases. V lost 2 bases, J lost 3 bases, and 13 bases lay in between. The germline V gene has CDR1 SGHNT and CDR2 YYREEE (reference sequence). The CDR3 has 15 amino acids. The CDR3 here is CASSFEGVRTDTQYF. For the CDR3, the DNA is TGTGCCAGCAGCTTTGAGGGGGTAAGGACAGATACGCAGTATTTT. The variable domain in full, completed from reference TRBV5-4 and TRBJ2-3, reads ETGVTQSPTHLIKTRGQQVTLRCSSQSGHNTVSWYQQALGQGPQFIFQYYREEENGRGNFPPRFSGLQFPNYSSELNVNALELDDSALYLCASSFEGVRTDTQYFGPGTRLTVL.

The CDR3 here is CASSPDRGRPDEQYF. As DNA, the CDR3 is TGTGCCAGCAGCCCCGACAGGGGCCGCCCCGACGAGCAGTACTTC. The rearrangement joins TRBV6-5 to TRBJ2-7, with 8 bases that match TRBD1. The CDR3 sequence is 15 residues long. V lost 6 bases and J lost 5; bases outside the gene matches: 12. Germline-derived CDR1 and CDR2 are MNHEY and SVGAGI.

This clone showed up just once. This chain links TRBV6-5 with TRBJ2-5; 7 bases are shared with TRBD2. Germline CDR1 is MNHEY and CDR2 is SVGAGI. With 7 bases clipped from V and 1 base from J, the junction kept 9 bases outside the gene matches. CDR3 length equals 15 residues. The CDR3 DNA reads as TGTGCCAGCAATACCGGGACTATCCCCCAAGAGACCCAGTACTTC. Translation: CASNTGTIPQETQYF.

CDR3 in amino acids: CASSLRLAGSSYNEQFF. The CDR3 coding sequence is TGTGCCAGCAGCTTACGGTTAGCGGGGAGCTCCTACAATGAGCAGTTCTTC. The V gene is TRBV11-2, the J gene TRBJ2-1; 8 bases are a match to TRBD2. This CDR3 has 17 residues. Germline-derived CDR1 and CDR2 are SGHAT and FQNNGV. The trim removed 2 bases at V and 0 bases at J, leaving 6 bases unmatched.

This rearrangement joins TRBV19 to TRBJ2-3; 10 positions match TRBD2. Germline CDR1 is LNHDA and CDR2 is SQIVND (reference sequence). This CDR3 spans 15 amino acids. V trimming: 9 bases; J trimming: 5 bases; junction bases outside the gene matches: 11. CDR3 loop: CASAPIAGGRDTQYF. Here the CDR3 DNA reads TGTGCCAGCGCCCCCATAGCGGGGGGTAGAGATACGCAGTATTTT.

V usage is TRBV7-8 and J usage is TRBJ2-5; 9 positions agree with TRBD2. Trimming at V came to 5 bases and at J to 4 bases, leaving 14 bases not matched to a gene. This CDR3 has 17 amino acids. CDR1 and CDR2 (germline): SGHVS, FQNEAQ. This chain's CDR3 is CASSPSRGGGAVETQYF. In nucleotides, the CDR3 is TGTGCCAGCAGCCCCTCGCGGGGCGGGGGGGCCGTAGAGACCCAGTACTTC.

This chain links TRBV7-9 with TRBJ2-2, with D perhaps matching TRBD1 (6 bases). CDR1 and CDR2 from the germline V gene are SEHNR and FQNEAQ (reference sequence). V lost 5 bases and J 9 bases, leaving 16 bases between the germline ends. The CDR3 is made up of 14 amino acids. CDR3 in DNA: TGTGCCAGCAGCATCGGACAGTTTGGCAGGGAGCTGTTTTTT. The encoded protein is CASSIGQFGRELFF.

This clone was counted a single time. The genes are TRBV3-1 (or the pseudogene TRBV3-2) and TRBJ2-7; weak D call: TRBD2 (5 bases). The CDR3 contains 15 residues. Trimming pared 5 bases from V and 7 bases from J, leaving 21 bases between. Germline V gene sequence: CDR1 LGHDT, CDR2 YNNKEL (reference sequence). CDR3 in amino acids: CASSAESGRGWEQYF. As DNA, the CDR3 is TGTGCCAGCAGCGCTGAAAGCGGCCGAGGGTGGGAGCAGTACTTC.

This clone was observed a single time. This chain uses TRBV27 with TRBJ2-3, with 8 bases matching TRBD2. This CDR3 has 15 amino acids. Germline V CDR1 and CDR2: MNHEY, SMNVEV (reference sequence). V lost 4 bases to trimming and J lost 6 bases; unmatched junction nucleotides: 9. In DNA form, the CDR3 reads TGTGCCAGCAGTTATAACGGGGGGGAATACGATACGCAGTATTTT. It translates to CASSYNGGEYDTQYF.

The chain links TRBV7-6 to TRBJ2-3; TRBD2 is a possible D gene (5 bases). V lost 1 base, J lost 2 bases, and 16 bases lay in between. This CDR3 is 17 amino acids long. Germline CDR1 SGHVS, CDR2 FNYEAQ. CDR3 nucleotides: TGTGCCAGCAGCTTAGTCGGTGAAGCGGCCAACACAGATACGCAGTATTTT. It codes for CASSLVGEAANTDTQYF.

J is TRBJ1-6 and V is TRBV10-3, with 7 bases matching TRBD1. Per the germline V gene, CDR1 is ENHRY and CDR2 is SYGVKD. V lost 0 bases, J lost 8 bases, and 7 bases stayed unmatched. The CDR3 sequence is 16 residues long. CDR3 sequence (DNA): TGTGCCATCAGTGAGTCGGGACAGAACCCGGATTCACCCCTCCACTTT. Its protein is CAISESGQNPDSPLHF.

This chain uses TRBV10-3 with TRBJ2-3, with 10 bases fitting TRBD1. The ends lost 5 bases at V and 6 bases at J; junction bases unmatched: 8. This CDR3 has 15 amino acids. Germline V CDR1 and CDR2: ENHRY, SYGVKD. The CDR3 bases are TGTGCCATCAGTCCTGGACAGGGGGAAGGGGATACGCAGTATTTT. It is translated as CAISPGQGEGDTQYF.

This sequence joins TRBV11-3 and TRBJ2-1; TRBD2 might be the D (5 bases). This CDR3 comprises 15 residues. CDR1 and CDR2 (germline): SGHNT, YENEEA. V shed 0 bases and J shed 13 bases, with 19 bases lying between them. Here the CDR3 DNA reads TGTGCCAGCAGCTTAGATCTAGCCTCCAAAATTATTCAGTTCTTC. This translates into CASSLDLASKIIQFF.

The rearrangement links TRBV6-6 to TRBJ2-4; D gene uncertain. This CDR3 comprises 11 residues. The germline V and J ends were trimmed by 6 bases and 7 bases, with 7 bases remaining between them. The germline V gene has CDR1 MNHNY and CDR2 SVGAGI (reference sequence). This chain's CDR3 is CASRSTNIQYF. The CDR3 DNA follows: TGTGCCAGCAGGTCTACCAACATTCAGTACTTC.

The V gene is TRBV5-1, the J gene TRBJ1-4; a weak D match, TRBD1 (6 bases). V was clipped by 6 bases and J by 0 bases, with 15 bases between them. From germline, CDR1 is SGHRS and CDR2 YFSETQ. The CDR3 has 16 residues. The CDR3: CASTQGGGATNEKLFF. In nucleotides, the CDR3 is TGCGCCAGCACCCAAGGGGGGGGAGCAACTAATGAAAAACTGTTTTTT.

For this clone: At one end the junction does not follow the germline gene, possibly because of a read error. The chain uses TRBV5-1 and TRBJ2-3, with 9 bases aligning to TRBD2. CDR3 size: 15 residues. CDR1 and CDR2 from the germline V gene are SGHRS and YFSETQ. The CDR3 here is CASTLTSGYTDTQYF. Here the CDR3 DNA reads TGCGCCAGCACCTTGACTAGCGGCTACACAGATACGCAGTATTTT. Together with reference TRBV5-1 and TRBJ2-3, the CDR3 gives the full variable domain: KAGVTQTPRYLIKTRGQQVTLSCSPISGHRSVSWYQQTPGQGLQFLFEYFSETQRNKGNFPGRFSGRQFSNSRSEMNVSTLELGDSALYLCASTLTSGYTDTQYFGPGTRLTVL.

This chain uses TRBV3-1 (or the pseudogene TRBV3-2) with TRBJ1-2; TRBD1 agrees at 8 bases. This CDR3 region has 16 residues. Germline CDR1 and CDR2: LGHDT and YNNKEL (reference sequence). After removal of 2 bases from V and 8 bases from J, the junction contained 13 bases not matched to a gene. DNA for the CDR3: TGTGCCAGCAGCCAAATGGGGGCAGGGGGCGCGGGAGGCTACACCTTC. Protein: CASSQMGAGGAGGYTF.

This rearrangement joins TRBV7-2 to TRBJ2-1, with 10 bases that match TRBD2. The CDR3 runs 16 residues. With 0 bases clipped from V and 9 bases from J, the junction kept 8 bases outside the gene matches. Per germline, CDR1 SGHTA and CDR2 FQGNSA. CDR3 DNA sequence: TGTGCCAGCAGCTTAGCAGGGCTAGCGGGAGTGACTGAGCAGTTCTTC. This encodes CASSLAGLAGVTEQFF.

The table lists this clone with a few counts. The chain joins TRBV30 to TRBJ1-1; 11 bases are shared with TRBD1. J lost 1 base, V lost 3 bases, and 7 bases had no gene match. The CDR3 runs 16 residues. Germline assignment: CDR1 GTSNPN and CDR2 SVGIG (reference sequence). The chain's CDR3 is CAWSGGQGGQNTEAFF. In nucleotides, the CDR3 is TGTGCCTGGAGCGGGGGACAGGGGGGACAGAACACTGAAGCTTTCTTT.

The table lists this clone with a few counts. V usage is TRBV19 and J usage is TRBJ1-5, with TRBD1 identical over 8 bases. The germline CDR1 and CDR2 sequences are LNHDA and SQIVND (reference sequence). The CDR3 length is 14 residues. Trimming at V came to 9 bases and at J to 10 bases, leaving 14 bases not matched to a gene. This CDR3 is CASTDRGWVEPQHF. CDR3 sequence (DNA): TGTGCCAGCACCGACAGGGGATGGGTGGAACCCCAGCATTTT.

CDR3 region: CASSYQGHYEQYF. The CDR3 DNA sequence: TGTGCCAGCAGTTACCAGGGCCACTACGAGCAGTACTTC. The gene calls are TRBV6-6 and TRBJ2-7; tentative D call: TRBD1 (5 bases). Germline V gene lookup returns CDR1 MNHNY and CDR2 SVGAGI (reference sequence). The CDR3 loop spans 13 amino acids. The germline V and J ends were trimmed by 2 bases and 3 bases, with 8 bases remaining between them.

The rearrangement links TRBV3-1 (or the pseudogene TRBV3-2) to TRBJ1-1; D uncertain. The V end was cut by 5 bases, the J end by 4 bases, with 8 bases between. The CDR3 is made up of 12 amino acids. Germline loops: CDR1 LGHDT, CDR2 YNNKEL (reference sequence). The CDR3 nucleotides read TGTGCCAGCAGCTCCGACATCACTGAAGCTTTCTTT. It codes for CASSSDITEAFF.